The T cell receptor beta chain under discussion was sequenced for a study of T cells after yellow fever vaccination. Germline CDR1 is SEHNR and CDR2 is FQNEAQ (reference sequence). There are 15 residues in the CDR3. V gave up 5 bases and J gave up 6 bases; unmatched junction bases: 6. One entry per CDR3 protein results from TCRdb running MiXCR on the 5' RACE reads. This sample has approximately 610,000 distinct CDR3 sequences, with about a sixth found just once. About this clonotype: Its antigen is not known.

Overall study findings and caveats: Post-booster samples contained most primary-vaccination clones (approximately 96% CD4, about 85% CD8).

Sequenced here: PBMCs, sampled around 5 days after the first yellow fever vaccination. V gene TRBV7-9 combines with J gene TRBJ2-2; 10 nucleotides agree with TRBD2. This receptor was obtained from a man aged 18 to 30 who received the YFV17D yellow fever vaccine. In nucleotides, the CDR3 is TGTGCCAGCAGCGTGCAAGGGACTAGCGCCGGGGAGCTGTTTTTT. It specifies CASSVQGTSAGELFF.